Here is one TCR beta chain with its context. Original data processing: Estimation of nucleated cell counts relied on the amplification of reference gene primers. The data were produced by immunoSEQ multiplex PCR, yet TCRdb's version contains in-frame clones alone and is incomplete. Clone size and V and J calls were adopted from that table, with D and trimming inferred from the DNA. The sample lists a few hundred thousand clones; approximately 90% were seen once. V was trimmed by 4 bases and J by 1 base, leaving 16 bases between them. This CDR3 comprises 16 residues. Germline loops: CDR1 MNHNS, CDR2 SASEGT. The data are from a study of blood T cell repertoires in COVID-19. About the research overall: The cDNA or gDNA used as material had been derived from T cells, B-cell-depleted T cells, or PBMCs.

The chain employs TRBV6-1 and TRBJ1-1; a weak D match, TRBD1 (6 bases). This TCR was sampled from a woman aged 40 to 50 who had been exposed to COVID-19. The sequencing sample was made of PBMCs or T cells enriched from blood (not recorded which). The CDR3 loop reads CASSGRGGVTNTEAFF. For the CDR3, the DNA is TGTGCCAGCAGTGGAAGGGGGGGAGTCACGAACACTGAAGCTTTCTTT.